The clone carrying this T cell receptor beta chain was counted many times. Its antigen is as yet unknown. This sample stems from a study of glioma-infiltrating T cells. TCR alpha and beta CDR3 regions were amplified from RNA using iRepertoire nested multiplex PCR. For one-step reverse transcription and amplification, 100-400 ng of tissue mRNA or PBMC total RNA was used. TCRdb reanalysed the multiplex PCR reads using MiXCR and keeps one entry per CDR3 protein. This sample has 100,000 to 150,000 distinct CDR3 sequences, with roughly 25% found just once. Study outcomes and limitations: Non-neoplastic patients had below-expected tissue-blood divergence, while all gliomas exceeded expectation. Very few CDR3 sequences were shared between tissue and blood.

With 7 bases removed from V and 4 bases from J, the gap between germline ends came to 12 bases. Germline V gene sequence: CDR1 MDHEN, CDR2 SYDVKM. The length of the CDR3 is 13 residues. The V and J genes are TRBV28 and TRBJ2-3, with D uncertain. The material sequenced was glioma tissue, nonneoplastic brain tissue, or PBMCs (not recorded which). This TCR was sampled from a human donor with low-grade glioma or glioblastoma, undergoing nonglioma brain surgery, or in good health (not recorded which). CDR3 loop: CASIPTFPDTQYF. The CDR3 DNA reads TGTGCCAGCATCCCGACCTTTCCAGATACGCAGTATTTT.